A selection of T cell receptor beta chains follows, all from one sample in a study of cytomegalovirus exposure and HLA in healthy donors. Using immunoSEQ multiplex PCR, the repertoire was profiled, and TCRdb retains in-frame clones only, with some absent. The table shows some 100,000 clones, with 81% occurring only once. Sample: PBMCs. Source of these receptors: a girl aged 2 to 9 in good health and CMV-seropositive. Each CDR3 is given with its conserved first and last residue. The D gene is left open where the match is weak. The size field is filled for only some rows; it gives once, few, many or a size class.

V	size	J	length	D	CDR3	DNA
TRBV28	NA	TRBJ2-3	14	TRBD1	CASSLRQGAGTQYF	TGTGCCAGCAGTTTACGACAGGGGGCGGGTACGCAGTATTTT
TRBV29-1	NA	TRBJ2-3	13	NA	CSVAGQGTDTQYF	TGCAGCGTGGCGGGCCAGGGGACAGATACGCAGTATTTT
TRBV6-1	NA	TRBJ2-1	12	TRBD2	CASTLGLAVRFF	TGTGCCAGCACCTTGGGACTAGCGGTTCGGTTCTTC
TRBV9	NA	TRBJ2-5	17	TRBD2	CASSETGLAGLQETQYF	TGTGCCAGCAGCGAAACGGGACTAGCGGGACTACAAGAGACCCAGTACTTC
TRBV2	NA	TRBJ2-1	12	NA	CASLAQINEQFF	TGTGCCAGCCTAGCGCAGATCAATGAGCAGTTCTTC
TRBV28	NA	TRBJ1-5	14	NA	CASQTPYSNQPQHF	TGTGCCAGTCAGACTCCATATAGCAATCAGCCCCAGCATTTT
TRBV2	few	TRBJ2-7	13	NA	CASRAGYFYEQYF	TGTGCCAGCAGGGCAGGGTACTTCTACGAGCAGTACTTC
TRBV29-1	NA	TRBJ2-7	13	NA	CSVVSGNHYEQYF	TGCAGCGTTGTTTCGGGGAATCACTACGAGCAGTACTTC
TRBV19	NA	TRBJ2-7	14	NA	CASSLGQGTYEQYF	TGTGCCAGTAGTCTGGGCCAGGGAACCTACGAGCAGTACTTC
TRBV6-4	NA	TRBJ1-1	13	NA	CASPGGDNCEAFF	TGTGCCAGCCCCGGGGGGGACAACTGTGAAGCTTTCTTT
TRBV6-5	NA	TRBJ1-2	15	NA	CASSREPTETYGYTF	TGTGCCAGCAGCCGAGAGCCGACTGAGACTTATGGCTACACCTTC
TRBV11-2	NA	TRBJ1-4	11	NA	CASSLGEKLFF	TGTGCCAGCAGCTTGGGCGAAAAACTGTTTTTT
TRBV18	NA	TRBJ2-5	13	NA	CASSPGIQETQYF	TGTGCCAGCTCCCCGGGAATCCAAGAGACCCAGTACTTC
TRBV4-1	NA	TRBJ2-2	13	NA	CASSRPEAGELFF	TGCGCCAGCAGCCGACCAGAGGCCGGGGAGCTGTTTTTT
TRBV29-1	NA	TRBJ2-2	14	NA	CSVVPGGTRGELFF	TGCAGCGTGGTCCCCGGTGGGACACGGGGGGAGCTGTTTTTT
TRBV9	NA	TRBJ1-4	14	TRBD1	CASSAGTGGGKLFF	TGTGCCAGCAGCGCCGGGACAGGGGGCGGGAAACTGTTTTTT